The text below deals with one T cell receptor beta chain. The antigen remains undetermined. TCRdb keeps only in-frame clones here, not all; method: immunoSEQ multiplex PCR. The table includes 50,000 to 65,000 clones, 80% to 90% detected once. The data are from a study of pediatric ulcerative colitis. Study details: Most patients had pancolitis, and two had left-sided colitis. Study-wide findings and caveats: Ulcerative colitis patients shared more blood-rectal clones than controls. No controls had the two rectal clonotypes shared by ulcerative colitis patients. Acute severe colitis showed lower rectal diversity from clonal expansions.

V shed 4 bases and J 0 bases; nucleotides not matched to a gene: 2. Germline CDR1 MNHNS, CDR2 SASEGT. CDR3 length: 15 amino acids. This clonotype originated in a boy aged 5-17 years with severe ulcerative colitis. The chain carries TRBV6-1 and TRBJ1-3; 8 bases are shared with TRBD1. Sequenced: blood. The CDR3 DNA follows: TGTGCCAGCAGTGGAGACAGGGGCTCTGGAAACACCATATATTTT. Translated, it gives CASSGDRGSGNTIYF.